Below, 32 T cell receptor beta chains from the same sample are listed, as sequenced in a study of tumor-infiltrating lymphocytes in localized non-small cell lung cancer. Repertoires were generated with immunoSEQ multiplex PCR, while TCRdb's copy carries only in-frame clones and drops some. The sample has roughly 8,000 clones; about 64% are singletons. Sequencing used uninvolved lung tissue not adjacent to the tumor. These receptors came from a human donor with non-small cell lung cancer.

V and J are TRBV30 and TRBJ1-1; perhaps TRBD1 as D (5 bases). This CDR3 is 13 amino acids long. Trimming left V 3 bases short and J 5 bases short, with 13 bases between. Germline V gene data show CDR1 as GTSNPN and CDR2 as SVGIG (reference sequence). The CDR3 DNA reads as TGTGCCTGGAGGACAAGGGGCTTGACTGAAGCTTTCTTT. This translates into CAWRTRGLTEAFF.

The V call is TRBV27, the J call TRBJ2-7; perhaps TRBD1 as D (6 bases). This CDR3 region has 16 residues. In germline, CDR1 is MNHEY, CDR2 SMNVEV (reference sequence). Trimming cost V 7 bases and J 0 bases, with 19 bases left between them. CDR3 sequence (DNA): TGTGCCAGCAAGTATGGGGGCAGGTCAAGCTCCTACGAGCAGTACTTC. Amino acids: CASKYGGRSSSYEQYF.

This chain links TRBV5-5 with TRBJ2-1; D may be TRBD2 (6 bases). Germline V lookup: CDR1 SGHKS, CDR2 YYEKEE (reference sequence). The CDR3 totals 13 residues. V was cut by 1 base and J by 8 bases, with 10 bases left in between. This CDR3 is CASSLWGGDEQFF. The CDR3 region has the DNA TGTGCCAGCAGCTTGTGGGGAGGCGATGAGCAGTTCTTC.

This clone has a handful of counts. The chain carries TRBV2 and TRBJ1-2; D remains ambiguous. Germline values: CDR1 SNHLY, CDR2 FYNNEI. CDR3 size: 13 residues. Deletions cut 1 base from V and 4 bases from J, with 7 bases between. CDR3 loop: CASSEEPTYGYTF. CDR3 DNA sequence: TGTGCCAGCAGTGAAGAACCAACCTATGGCTACACCTTC.

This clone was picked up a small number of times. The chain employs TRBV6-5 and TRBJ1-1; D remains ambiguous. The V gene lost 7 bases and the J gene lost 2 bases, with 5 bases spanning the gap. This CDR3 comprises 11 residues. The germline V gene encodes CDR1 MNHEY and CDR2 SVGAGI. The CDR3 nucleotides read TGTGCCAGCAAGGTAAACACTGAAGCTTTCTTT. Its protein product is CASKVNTEAFF.

CDR3 amino acids: CASSADSDNQPQHF. The CDR3 DNA follows: TGTGCCAGCAGCGCGGACAGTGACAATCAGCCCCAGCATTTT. V is TRBV9 and J is TRBJ1-5; D perhaps matches TRBD1 (6 bases). V lost 3 bases to trimming and J lost 3 bases, with 10 bases between them. The CDR3 length is 14 residues. The germline CDR1 and CDR2 sequences are SGDLS and YYNGEE.

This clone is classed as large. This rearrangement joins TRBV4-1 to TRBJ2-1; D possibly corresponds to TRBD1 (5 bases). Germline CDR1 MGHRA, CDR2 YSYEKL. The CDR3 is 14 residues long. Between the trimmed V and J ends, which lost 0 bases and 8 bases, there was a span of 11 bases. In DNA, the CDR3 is TGCGCCAGCAGCCAAGACCCCAGGGTCGATGAGCAGTTCTTC. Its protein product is CASSQDPRVDEQFF.

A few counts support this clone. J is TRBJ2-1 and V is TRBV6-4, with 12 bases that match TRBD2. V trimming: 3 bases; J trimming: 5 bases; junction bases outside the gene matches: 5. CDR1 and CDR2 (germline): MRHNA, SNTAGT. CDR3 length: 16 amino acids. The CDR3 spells CASSDSGTSGHNEQFF. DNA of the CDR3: TGTGCCAGCAGTGATTCAGGGACTAGCGGGCACAATGAGCAGTTCTTC.

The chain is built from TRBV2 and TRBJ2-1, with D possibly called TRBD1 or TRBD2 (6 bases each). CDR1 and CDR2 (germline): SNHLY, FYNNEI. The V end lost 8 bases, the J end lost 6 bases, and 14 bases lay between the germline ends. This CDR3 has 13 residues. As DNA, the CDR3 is TGTGCCAGCGGAGGGGGGCTTGGCAATGAGCAGTTCTTC. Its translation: CASGGGLGNEQFF.

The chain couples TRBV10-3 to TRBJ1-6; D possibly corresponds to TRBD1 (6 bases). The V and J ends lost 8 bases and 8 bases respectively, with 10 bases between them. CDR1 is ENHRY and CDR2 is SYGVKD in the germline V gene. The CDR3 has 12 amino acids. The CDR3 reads CAIGNRDSPLHF. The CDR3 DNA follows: TGTGCCATCGGGAACAGGGATTCACCCCTCCACTTT.

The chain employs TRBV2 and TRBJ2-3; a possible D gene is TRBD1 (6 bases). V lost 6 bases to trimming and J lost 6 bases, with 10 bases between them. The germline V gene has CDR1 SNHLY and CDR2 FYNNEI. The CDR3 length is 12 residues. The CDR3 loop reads CASSAGEDTQYF. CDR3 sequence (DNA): TGTGCCAGCAGCGCAGGGGAGGATACGCAGTATTTT. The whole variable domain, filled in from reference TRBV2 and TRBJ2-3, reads EPEVTQTPSHQVTQMGQEVILRCVPISNHLYFYWYRQILGQKVEFLVSFYNNEISEKSEIFDDQFSVERPDGSNFTLKIRSTKLEDSAMYFCASSAGEDTQYFGPGTRLTVL.

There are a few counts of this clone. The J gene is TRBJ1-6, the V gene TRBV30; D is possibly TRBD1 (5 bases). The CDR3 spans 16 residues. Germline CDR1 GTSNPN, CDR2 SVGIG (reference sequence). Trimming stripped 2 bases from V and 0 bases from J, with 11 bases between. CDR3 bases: TGTGCCTGGAGTCGAGACAGCCTCTCCTATAATTCACCCCTCCACTTT. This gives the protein CAWSRDSLSYNSPLHF.

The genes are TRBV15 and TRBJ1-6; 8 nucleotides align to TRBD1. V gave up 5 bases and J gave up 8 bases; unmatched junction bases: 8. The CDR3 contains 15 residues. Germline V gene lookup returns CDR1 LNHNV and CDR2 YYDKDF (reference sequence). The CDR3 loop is CATSGGQGFHSPLHF. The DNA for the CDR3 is TGTGCCACCAGCGGCGGACAGGGTTTCCATTCACCCCTCCACTTT.

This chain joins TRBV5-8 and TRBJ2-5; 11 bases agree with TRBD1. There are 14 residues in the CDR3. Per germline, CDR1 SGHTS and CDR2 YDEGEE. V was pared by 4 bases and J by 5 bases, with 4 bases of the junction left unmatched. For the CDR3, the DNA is TGTGCCAGCAGCGTGGGACAGGGGGGGGAGACCCAGTACTTC. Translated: CASSVGQGGETQYF. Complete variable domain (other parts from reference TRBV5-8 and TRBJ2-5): EAGVTQSPTHLIKTRGQQATLRCSPISGHTSVYWYQQALGLGLQFLLWYDEGEERNRGNFPPRFSGRQFPNYSSELNVNALELEDSALYLCASSVGQGGETQYFGPGTRLLVL.

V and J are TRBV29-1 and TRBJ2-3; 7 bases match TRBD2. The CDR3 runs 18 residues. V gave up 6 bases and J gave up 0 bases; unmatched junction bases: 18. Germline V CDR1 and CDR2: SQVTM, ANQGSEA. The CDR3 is CSVVPWRGSTTSTDTQYF. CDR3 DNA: TGCAGCGTAGTCCCATGGCGCGGGAGCACGACTAGCACAGATACGCAGTATTTT.

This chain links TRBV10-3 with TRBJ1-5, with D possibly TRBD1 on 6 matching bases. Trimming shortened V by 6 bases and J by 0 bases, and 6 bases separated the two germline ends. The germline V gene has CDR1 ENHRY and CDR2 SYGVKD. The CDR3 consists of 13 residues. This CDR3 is CAIRDSSNQPQHF. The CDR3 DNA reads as TGTGCCATCAGGGACAGTAGCAATCAGCCCCAGCATTTT.

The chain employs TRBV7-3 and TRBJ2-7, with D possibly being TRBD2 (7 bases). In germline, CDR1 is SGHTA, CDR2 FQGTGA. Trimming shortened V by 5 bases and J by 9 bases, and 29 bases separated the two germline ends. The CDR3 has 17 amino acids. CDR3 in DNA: TGTGCCAGCAGCCCTAACGTACGGACTCCAGGCGGGGGCGGGCAGTACTTC. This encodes CASSPNVRTPGGGGQYF.

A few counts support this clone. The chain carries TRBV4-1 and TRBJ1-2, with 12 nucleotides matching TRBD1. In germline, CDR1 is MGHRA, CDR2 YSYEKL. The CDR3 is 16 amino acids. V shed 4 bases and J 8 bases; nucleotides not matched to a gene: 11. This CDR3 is CASSLGQGALFRGYTF. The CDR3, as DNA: TGCGCCAGCAGCCTGGGACAGGGGGCCCTCTTCCGAGGCTACACCTTC.

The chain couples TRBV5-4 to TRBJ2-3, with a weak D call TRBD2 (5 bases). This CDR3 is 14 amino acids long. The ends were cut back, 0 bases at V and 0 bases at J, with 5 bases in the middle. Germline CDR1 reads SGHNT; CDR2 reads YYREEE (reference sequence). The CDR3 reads CASSLERSTDTQYF. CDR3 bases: TGTGCCAGCAGCTTGGAGCGGAGCACAGATACGCAGTATTTT.

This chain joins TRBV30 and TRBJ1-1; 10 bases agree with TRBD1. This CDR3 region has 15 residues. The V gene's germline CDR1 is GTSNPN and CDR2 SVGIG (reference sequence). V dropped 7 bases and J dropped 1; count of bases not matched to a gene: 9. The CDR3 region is CALGGTGDWNTEAFF. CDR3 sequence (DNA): TGTGCCTTGGGAGGGACAGGGGATTGGAACACTGAAGCTTTCTTT.

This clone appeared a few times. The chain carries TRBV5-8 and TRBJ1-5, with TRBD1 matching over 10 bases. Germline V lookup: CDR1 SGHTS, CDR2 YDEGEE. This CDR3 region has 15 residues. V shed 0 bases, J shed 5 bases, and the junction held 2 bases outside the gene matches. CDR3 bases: TGTGCCAGCAGCTTGGGACAGGGGGCTTATCAGCCCCAGCATTTT. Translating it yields CASSLGQGAYQPQHF. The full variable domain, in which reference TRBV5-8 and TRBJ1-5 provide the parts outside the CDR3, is EAGVTQSPTHLIKTRGQQATLRCSPISGHTSVYWYQQALGLGLQFLLWYDEGEERNRGNFPPRFSGRQFPNYSSELNVNALELEDSALYLCASSLGQGAYQPQHFGDGTRLSIL.

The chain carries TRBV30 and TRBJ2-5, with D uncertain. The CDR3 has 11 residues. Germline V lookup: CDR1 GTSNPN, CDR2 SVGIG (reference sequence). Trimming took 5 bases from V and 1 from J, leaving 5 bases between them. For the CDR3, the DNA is TGTGCCTGGGGGCGCCAAGAGACCCAGTACTTC. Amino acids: CAWGRQETQYF.

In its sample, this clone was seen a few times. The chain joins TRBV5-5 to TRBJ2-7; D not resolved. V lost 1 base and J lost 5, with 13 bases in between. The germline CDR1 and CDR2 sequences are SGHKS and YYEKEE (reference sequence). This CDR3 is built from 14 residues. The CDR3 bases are TGTGCCAGCAGCTTGTTCGGTCCATTCAACGAGCAGTACTTC. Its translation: CASSLFGPFNEQYF.

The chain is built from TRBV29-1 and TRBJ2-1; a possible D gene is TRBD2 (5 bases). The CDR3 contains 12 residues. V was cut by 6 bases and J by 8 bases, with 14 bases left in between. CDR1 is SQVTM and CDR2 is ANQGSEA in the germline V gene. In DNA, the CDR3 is TGCAGCGTCAACTCCGGGGTCGATGAGCAGTTCTTC. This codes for CSVNSGVDEQFF.

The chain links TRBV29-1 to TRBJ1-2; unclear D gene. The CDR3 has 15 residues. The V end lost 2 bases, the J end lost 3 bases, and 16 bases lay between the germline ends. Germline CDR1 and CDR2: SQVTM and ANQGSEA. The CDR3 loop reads CSVESRRTLDYGYTF. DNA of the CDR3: TGCAGCGTTGAAAGCCGGCGGACTCTGGACTATGGCTACACCTTC. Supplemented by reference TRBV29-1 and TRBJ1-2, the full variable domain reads SAVISQKPSRDICQRGTSLTIQCQVDSQVTMMFWYRQQPGQSLTLIATANQGSEATYESGFVIDKFPISRPNLTFSTLTVSNMSPEDSSIYLCSVESRRTLDYGYTFGSGTRLTVV.

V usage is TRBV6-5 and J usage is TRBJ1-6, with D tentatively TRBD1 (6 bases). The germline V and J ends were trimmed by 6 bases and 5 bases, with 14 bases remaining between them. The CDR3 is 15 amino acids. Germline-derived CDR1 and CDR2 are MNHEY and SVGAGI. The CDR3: CASSGQQGHNSPLHF. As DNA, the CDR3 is TGTGCCAGCAGCGGTCAACAGGGCCATAATTCACCCCTCCACTTT.

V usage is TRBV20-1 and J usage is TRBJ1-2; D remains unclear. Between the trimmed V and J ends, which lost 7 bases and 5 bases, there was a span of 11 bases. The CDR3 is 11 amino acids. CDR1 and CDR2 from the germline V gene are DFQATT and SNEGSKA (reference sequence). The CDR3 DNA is TGCAGTGGTACAGCTTTGTATGGCTACACCTTC. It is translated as CSGTALYGYTF.

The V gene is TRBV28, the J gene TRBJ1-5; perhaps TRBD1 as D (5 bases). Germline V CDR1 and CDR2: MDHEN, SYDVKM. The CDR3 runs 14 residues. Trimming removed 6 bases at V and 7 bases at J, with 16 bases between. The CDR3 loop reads CASRSGTGKQPQHF. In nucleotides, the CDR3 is TGTGCCAGCAGGTCGGGGACGGGGAAACAGCCCCAGCATTTT.

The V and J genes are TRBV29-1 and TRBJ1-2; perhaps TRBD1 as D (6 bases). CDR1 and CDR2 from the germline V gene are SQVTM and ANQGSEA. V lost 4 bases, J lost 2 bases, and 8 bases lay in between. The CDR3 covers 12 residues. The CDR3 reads CSVAGENYGYTF. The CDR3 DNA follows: TGCAGCGTTGCAGGGGAAAACTATGGCTACACCTTC.

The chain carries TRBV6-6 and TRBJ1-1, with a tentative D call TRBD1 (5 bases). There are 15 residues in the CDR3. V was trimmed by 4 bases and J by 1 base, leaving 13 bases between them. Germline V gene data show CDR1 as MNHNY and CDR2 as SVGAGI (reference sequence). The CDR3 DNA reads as TGTGCCAGCAGTTCCCGGCGAGGGACGAACACTGAAGCTTTCTTT. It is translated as CASSSRRGTNTEAFF.

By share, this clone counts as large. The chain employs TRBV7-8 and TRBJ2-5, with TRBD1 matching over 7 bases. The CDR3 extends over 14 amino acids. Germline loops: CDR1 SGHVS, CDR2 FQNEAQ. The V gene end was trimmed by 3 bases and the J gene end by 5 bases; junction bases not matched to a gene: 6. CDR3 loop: CASSFNRGRETQYF. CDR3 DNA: TGTGCCAGCAGCTTCAACAGGGGCCGGGAGACCCAGTACTTC.

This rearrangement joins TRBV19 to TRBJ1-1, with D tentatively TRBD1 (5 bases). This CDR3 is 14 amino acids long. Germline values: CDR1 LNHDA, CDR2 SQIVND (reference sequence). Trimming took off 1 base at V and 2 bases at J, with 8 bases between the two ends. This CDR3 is CASSIVGVNTEAFF. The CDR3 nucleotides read TGTGCCAGTAGTATAGTGGGGGTAAACACTGAAGCTTTCTTT.